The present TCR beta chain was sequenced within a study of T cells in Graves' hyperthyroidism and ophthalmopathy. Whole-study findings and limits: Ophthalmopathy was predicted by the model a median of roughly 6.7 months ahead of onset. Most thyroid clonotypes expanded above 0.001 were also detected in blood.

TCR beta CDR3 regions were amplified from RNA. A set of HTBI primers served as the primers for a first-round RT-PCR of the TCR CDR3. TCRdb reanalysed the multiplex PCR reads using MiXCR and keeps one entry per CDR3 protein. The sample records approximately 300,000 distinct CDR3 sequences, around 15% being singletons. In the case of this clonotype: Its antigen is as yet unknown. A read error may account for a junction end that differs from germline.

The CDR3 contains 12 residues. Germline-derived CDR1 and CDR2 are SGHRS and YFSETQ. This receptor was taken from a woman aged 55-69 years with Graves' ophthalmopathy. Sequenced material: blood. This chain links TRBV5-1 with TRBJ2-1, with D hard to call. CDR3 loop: CASSKNQNEQFF. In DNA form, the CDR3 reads TGTGCCAGCAGCAAGAACCAGAATGAGCAGTTCTTC. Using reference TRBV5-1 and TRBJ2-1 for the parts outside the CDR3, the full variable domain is KAGVTQTPRYLIKTRGQQVTLSCSPISGHRSVSWYQQTPGQGLQFLFEYFSETQRNKGNFPGRFSGRQFSNSRSEMNVSTLELGDSALYLCASSKNQNEQFFGPGTRLTVL.